This T cell receptor beta chain was profiled in a study of vaccination effects on CD4 cells after COVID-19. Regarding this clone: Its antigen is not identified.

The study's findings and limits: Substantial clonal contraction characterized both infection- and vaccine-induced clones late after vaccination. In vaccinees who were healthy, merely 1 out of 255 vaccine-induced clones cross-reacted with common cold coronaviruses.

Produced via immunoSEQ multiplex PCR; TCRdb's table is partial and in-frame only. The table has just over 8,000 clones, under 85% seen once; the top ten hold roughly an eighth. Prior to sequencing, the ViraFEST assay stimulated PBMC with viral peptide pools, which expanded the antigen-specific CD4+ T cells. Having been cultured for under twelve days, the cells underwent CD4+ T cell isolation. None of the vaccinated had previously contracted SARS-CoV-2, and their nucleocapsid antibodies tested negative. Both day 3 and day 7 saw half the medium replaced with IL-2 medium. The material sequenced was CD4+ T cells from PBMCs cultured with HCoV-229E spike peptides, taken before COVID-19 vaccination. This sequence was found in a human donor who received a COVID-19 vaccine.

CDR3 sequence (DNA): TGCGCCAGCAGCCAAGTGTCTGTAGGGTATGGCTACACCTTC. Translation: CASSQVSVGYGYTF. The chain carries TRBV4-1 and TRBJ1-2; D remains ambiguous. The germline V gene encodes CDR1 MGHRA and CDR2 YSYEKL. Trimming left V 1 base short and J 5 bases short, with 11 bases between. The CDR3 loop spans 14 amino acids.